The rows below give T cell receptor beta chains drawn from one sample of a study of blood T cell repertoires in COVID-19. The table came from immunoSEQ multiplex PCR; TCRdb's copy has only in-frame clones and leaves some out. In the table there are 250,000 to 350,000 clones, more than 70% of which are singletons. Sequenced: PBMCs or T cells enriched from blood (not recorded which). All receptors derive from a woman aged 55-70 years in a cohort exposed to, infected with or recovered from COVID-19 (not recorded which). Each CDR3 is given with its conserved first and last residue. Each record gives: J gene, V gene, CDR3 protein.

j_call: TRBJ2-5
v_call: TRBV18
cdr3_aa: CASAGQPQETQYF

j_call: TRBJ2-2
v_call: TRBV28
cdr3_aa: CASIKGGITGELFF

j_call: TRBJ2-1
v_call: TRBV11-2
cdr3_aa: CASSSGRRGNEQFF

j_call: TRBJ2-7
v_call: TRBV19
cdr3_aa: CASSISAGEGLAVKHF

j_call: TRBJ1-5
v_call: TRBV2
cdr3_aa: CASSEDGGNQPQHF

j_call: TRBJ1-3
v_call: TRBV25-1
cdr3_aa: CASSAQGKPGNTIYF

j_call: TRBJ2-3
v_call: TRBV9
cdr3_aa: CASSATGPRDTQYF

j_call: TRBJ2-7
v_call: TRBV27
cdr3_aa: CASRSTVGSHEQYF

j_call: TRBJ2-6
v_call: TRBV2
cdr3_aa: CASSESPSSGANVLTF

j_call: TRBJ2-7
v_call: TRBV4-3
cdr3_aa: CASSQGTGAVYEQYF

j_call: TRBJ1-3
v_call: TRBV2
cdr3_aa: CASNLRTTAWYEGSGNTIYF

j_call: TRBJ2-7
v_call: TRBV28
cdr3_aa: CASSLEFSSGSYYEQYF

j_call: TRBJ1-4
v_call: TRBV5-1
cdr3_aa: CASSLRVATNEKLFF

j_call: TRBJ2-5
v_call: TRBV24-1
cdr3_aa: CATSDRRSGMATETQYF

j_call: TRBJ1-3
v_call: TRBV12-3/TRBV12-4
cdr3_aa: CASTKNSGNTIYF

j_call: TRBJ2-7
v_call: TRBV28
cdr3_aa: CASSTLAGGSYEQYF

j_call: TRBJ2-1
v_call: TRBV27
cdr3_aa: CASSSPDYLLVF

j_call: TRBJ2-6
v_call: TRBV15
cdr3_aa: CATSRALLSGANVLTF

j_call: TRBJ1-4
v_call: TRBV5-5
cdr3_aa: CASSFQNEKLFF

j_call: TRBJ2-5
v_call: TRBV5-1
cdr3_aa: CASSFDRETQYF

j_call: TRBJ1-5
v_call: TRBV27
cdr3_aa: CASSRYSSTSNQPQHF

j_call: TRBJ2-7
v_call: TRBV28
cdr3_aa: CASRGQGHYEQYF

j_call: TRBJ2-7
v_call: TRBV5-4
cdr3_aa: CASSLRLAGAHEQYF

j_call: TRBJ2-3
v_call: TRBV30
cdr3_aa: CAWSVGGAGDTQYF

j_call: TRBJ2-1
v_call: TRBV6-2/TRBV6-3
cdr3_aa: CASSSAGSSYNEQFF

j_call: TRBJ1-2
v_call: TRBV27
cdr3_aa: CASSLSRRYGYTF

j_call: TRBJ2-2
v_call: TRBV30
cdr3_aa: CAWSRDRTGELFF

j_call: TRBJ1-2
v_call: TRBV3-1/TRBV3-2
cdr3_aa: CASSQVTGSYGYTF

j_call: TRBJ1-4
v_call: TRBV15
cdr3_aa: CATSTFQSGPNEKLFF

j_call: TRBJ2-2
v_call: TRBV11-2
cdr3_aa: CASSLAGGRTGELFF

j_call: TRBJ2-2
v_call: TRBV5-1
cdr3_aa: CASRSGNTGELFF

j_call: TRBJ2-3
v_call: TRBV19
cdr3_aa: CASSISSGRAPDTQYF

j_call: TRBJ1-2
v_call: TRBV10-3
cdr3_aa: CAIGDSRNELGEGYTF